This is a list of T cell receptor beta chains from one sample in a study of blood T cells in healthy people across ages. TCRdb re-derived calls from the 5' RACE reads in MiXCR, one entry per CDR3 protein. The data contain hundreds of thousands of distinct CDR3 sequences, 22% of them seen just once; the ten biggest clones take up roughly a fifth. Sequences were obtained from blood. These receptors were collected from a man between 65 and 85 years old in good health. Each CDR3 is given with its conserved first and last residue. D genes are given only for firm matches. Only part of the rows carry a size: once, few, many, or a class if the clone is expanded.

>TRBV12-3/TRBV12-4|NA|NA|TRBJ1-1
TGTGCCAGCAGCCGACAGGACATTTTGGTACGCACTGAAGCTTTCTTT
CASSRQDILVRTEAFF
>TRBV19|NA|few|TRBJ2-5
TGTGCCAGTAGTTTGAGACAGGCGTACCAAGAGACCCAGTACTTC
CASSLRQAYQETQYF
>TRBV6-1|TRBD1|NA|TRBJ1-1
TGTGCCAGCAGTGAATACGGGACAGGGGCTATGAACACTGAAGCTTTCTTT
CASSEYGTGAMNTEAFF
>TRBV18|NA|few|TRBJ1-1
TGTGCCAGCTCACACACACCAAGAAACCGACAGCTCCGTGAAGCTTTCTTT
CASSHTPRNRQLREAFF
>TRBV7-6|TRBD1|NA|TRBJ2-7
TGTGCCAGCAGCTTAGATACAGGGGTTCTCTCCTACGAGCAGTACTTC
CASSLDTGVLSYEQYF
>TRBV5-1|NA|NA|TRBJ1-1
TGCGCCAGCAGCTTAGGCTATTCAGGGAAATGGGCTGAAGCTTTCTTT
CASSLGYSGKWAEAFF
>TRBV7-3|NA|few|TRBJ2-3
TGTGCCAGCAGCTTATTCCCTCGGAGGGGGAATACGCAGTATTTT
CASSLFPRRGNTQYF
>TRBV4-1|TRBD1|few|TRBJ1-1
TGCGCCAGCAGCCAAGAGACAGGGCGGAACACTGAAGCTTTCTTT
CASSQETGRNTEAFF
>TRBV5-1|NA|NA|TRBJ1-4
TGCGCCAGCAGTCGTAATACGAATGAAAAACTGTTTTTT
CASSRNTNEKLFF
>TRBV4-1|TRBD1|NA|TRBJ1-3
TGCGCCAGCAGACGGGACAGGGGTTCCGCTGGAAACACCATATATTTT
CASRRDRGSAGNTIYF
>TRBV5-1|NA|NA|TRBJ2-6
TGCGCCAGCAGCTTTCGGGGGGCGTCTGGGGCCAACGTCCTGACTTTC
CASSFRGASGANVLTF
>TRBV20-1|NA|NA|TRBJ2-3
TGCAGTGCTAGACCCACCGGACTGGAGAGCACAGATACGCAGTATTTT
CSARPTGLESTDTQYF
>TRBV5-1|TRBD2|NA|TRBJ2-7
TGCGCCAGCAGCCCCCACAGCGGGATCTACGAGCAGTACTTC
CASSPHSGIYEQYF
>TRBV5-1|TRBD1|many|TRBJ2-3
TGCGCCAGCAGGGGGACAGTGACTAGCACAGATACGCAGTATTTT
CASRGTVTSTDTQYF
>TRBV12-3/TRBV12-4|TRBD1|many|TRBJ1-2
TGTGCCAGCAGTCCGTGGACAGGGAACCCCTCTAACTATGGCTACACCTTC
CASSPWTGNPSNYGYTF
>TRBV14|NA|NA|TRBJ1-3
TGTGCCAGCAGTCCGGTGGGGGACCTTGGAAACACCATATATTTT
CASSPVGDLGNTIYF
>TRBV20-1|NA|NA|TRBJ1-2
TGCAGTGCTATTTCGGGGGGCTTCTACTATGGCTACACCTTC
CSAISGGFYYGYTF
>TRBV18|TRBD1|many|TRBJ2-5
TGTGCCAGCTCACCAGGACAGGGGGAGACCCAGTACTTC
CASSPGQGETQYF
>TRBV7-2|NA|few|TRBJ1-1
TGTGCCAGCAGCTTAGGGGGCAGGCCGGGAGGTACTGAAGCTTTCTTT
CASSLGGRPGGTEAFF
>TRBV20-1|NA|NA|TRBJ1-2
TGCAGTGCTAGACGAGGATTGGGCTATGGCTACACCTTC
CSARRGLGYGYTF
>TRBV20-1|TRBD1|few|TRBJ2-1
TGCAGTGCTGGCCGGGACAGGGGAATCTACAATGAGCAGTTCTTC
CSAGRDRGIYNEQFF
>TRBV9|NA|few|TRBJ1-6
TGTGCCAGCAGCGTGGGGGGCTGGAATTCACCCCTCCACTTT
CASSVGGWNSPLHF
>TRBV12-3/TRBV12-4|NA|many|TRBJ2-1
TGTGCCAGCAGTTCCCCTTCGGACGTCCCAAAGGGCAATGAGCAGTTCTTC
CASSSPSDVPKGNEQFF
>TRBV7-8|TRBD2|NA|TRBJ2-3
TGTGCCAGCAGGCCCCCAGGCAGCGGGAGATCAGATACGCAGTATTTT
CASRPPGSGRSDTQYF
>TRBV4-1|TRBD2|NA|TRBJ2-1
TGCGCCAGCAGCCACCCGGGACTAGCGACCAATGAGCAGTTCTTC
CASSHPGLATNEQFF
>TRBV6-1|NA|few|TRBJ2-1
TGTGCCAGCACCCGAATGGGGGGCACTCACAATGAGCAGTTCTTC
CASTRMGGTHNEQFF
>TRBV7-2|TRBD1|NA|TRBJ2-5
TGTGCCAGCAGCTTAGCCGAACTGACAGGGAGAGAGACCCAGTACTTC
CASSLAELTGRETQYF
>TRBV20-1|NA|many|TRBJ1-1
TGCAGTGCTAGTGGCGCGGGGGGGGCCAGCACTGAAGCTTTCTTT
CSASGAGGASTEAFF
>TRBV20-1|NA|few|TRBJ1-2
TGCAGTGCTAGACGGCTCTATGGCTACACCTTC
CSARRLYGYTF
>TRBV10-3|NA|NA|TRBJ2-7
TGTGCCATCAGTGAGGAAGGGTTGAGGGGGGCCTACGAGCAGTACTTC
CAISEEGLRGAYEQYF
>TRBV3-1|NA|NA|TRBJ2-5
TGTGCCAGCAGGGCGCAGGGTGCCAAAGAGACCCAGTACTTC
CASRAQGAKETQYF
>TRBV6-6|NA|few|TRBJ2-7
TGTGCCAGCAGTTACCCGGGGCAGGGGACCTCCTACGAGCAGTACTTC
CASSYPGQGTSYEQYF
>TRBV19|TRBD1|NA|TRBJ1-2
TGTGCCAGTAGTATCGGACAGGCTGTGGGGACCTATGGCTACACCTTC
CASSIGQAVGTYGYTF
>TRBV27|NA|once|TRBJ2-6
TGTGCCAGCAGCTCTCGGACGGCCTCTGGGGCCAACGTCCTGACTTTC
CASSSRTASGANVLTF
>TRBV20-1|TRBD2|NA|TRBJ2-1
TGCAGTGCTAGTAATAGCGGGAGTTTAGGTGAGCAGTTCTTC
CSASNSGSLGEQFF
>TRBV29-1|NA|few|TRBJ2-1
TGCAGCGTTGAAGGGGCCGGGACATTGCTCTACAATGAGCAGTTCTTC
CSVEGAGTLLYNEQFF
>TRBV7-6|NA|few|TRBJ2-1
TGTGCCAGCAGCTTAGGGGATCTGAGTGAGCAGTTCTTC
CASSLGDLSEQFF
>TRBV10-3|NA|NA|TRBJ2-1
TGTGCCATCCGCAACGGGGGTGGGGATGAGCAGTTCTTC
CAIRNGGGDEQFF
>TRBV3-1|NA|NA|TRBJ1-1
TGTGCCAGCAGCCAAGATCTTGGCACTGAAGCTTTCTTT
CASSQDLGTEAFF
>TRBV3-1|NA|once|TRBJ1-1
TGTGCCAGCAGCCAAGCGGCCACTGAAGCTTTCTTT
CASSQAATEAFF
>TRBV20-1|TRBD1|NA|TRBJ1-4
TGCAGTGCTAGTCAGGGGGAGGAAAAACTGTTTTTT
CSASQGEEKLFF
>TRBV15|NA|few|TRBJ1-5
TGTGCCACCAGCACCAATGGTAGGTCGGGGCCCCAGCATTTT
CATSTNGRSGPQHF